The source of this T cell receptor (beta chain) is a study of human T cells and chemical hapten exposure. Time point meaning: pre-sensitization, week 0. Treatment of the sample: therapeutic diphenylcyclopropenone sensitization with weekly scalp DPC. Blood collection took place prior to placing each patch test. Individual cDNA molecules each carried unique molecular identifiers attached by the library. TCRdb independently ran MiXCR on the RACE reads; one entry per CDR3 protein. Of 300,000 to 450,000 distinct CDR3 sequences listed, around 5% are singletons. Here the sequenced sample was whole blood, taken in connection with sensitization to the hapten diphenylcyclopropenone (DPC). This receptor was taken from a woman between 18 and 30 years old with alopecia areata. Some clones in this sample may be carry-over from other donors' samples.

The CDR3 bases are TGTGCCAGCAGCCAAGAAGTACTAGCGGGGGCTTTTTACAATGAGCAGTTCTTC. Amino acids: CASSQEVLAGAFYNEQFF. The rearrangement joins TRBV3-1 to TRBJ2-1, with 11 bases fitting TRBD2. V was clipped by 0 bases and J by 4 bases; unmatched bases: 8. This CDR3 spans 18 amino acids. From germline, CDR1 is LGHDT and CDR2 YNNKEL (reference sequence).